This T cell receptor beta chain came from a study of blood T cell repertoires in COVID-19. Study details: Collection of acute and convalescent COVID-19 samples took place in the United States, Italy and Spain. Nucleic acid was either cDNA or gDNA, and it came from T cells, B-cell-depleted T cells, or PBMCs.

CDR1 is SQVTM, CDR2 ANQGSEA, per germline. The length of the CDR3 is 14 residues. V was trimmed by 7 bases and J by 1 base, leaving 16 bases between them. Patients of the Seattle cohort, enrolled during active infection, were followed longitudinally. Source study methods: From reference gene primer amplification, estimates of nucleated cell counts were derived. Only in-frame clones appear in the TCRdb table, and some are missing; sequencing was by immunoSEQ multiplex PCR. V, J and clone size derive from that table, while D and trimming were established from the DNA sequence. The sample lists 150,000 or so clones, around 85% occurring once.

V is TRBV29-1 and J is TRBJ1-1; TRBD1 might be the D (5 bases). The source of this sequence is a man in his sixties with COVID-19, enrolled during active disease. The sample was peripheral blood. DNA for the CDR3: TGCAGCGGGAATTCCGGACACCCGAACACTGAAGCTTTCTTT. It codes for CSGNSGHPNTEAFF.